This is a list of T cell receptor beta chains from one sample in a study of radiation and T cells in renal cell carcinoma. Repertoires were generated with immunoSEQ multiplex PCR, while TCRdb's copy carries only in-frame clones and drops some. The data contain under 20,000 clones, roughly 62% of them seen just once; the ten biggest clones take up around 13%. Specimen: tumor tissue, collected from a patient whose treatment included radiotherapy and nephrectomy. The receptors stem from a woman in her seventies with renal cell carcinoma. CDR3s include the opening cysteine and the closing phenylalanine or tryptophan. Fields, in order: J gene, D gene, CDR3 length, clone size, V gene, CDR3 DNA, CDR3 protein. A D gene is named only where the DNA matches it firmly. The size field is filled for only some rows; it gives once, few, many or a size class.

j_gene: TRBJ1-3
d_gene: NA
len: 18
abundance: medium-sized
v_gene: TRBV9
CDR3nt: TGTGCCAGCAGCGCCCCCCGGCAGGAGGCTTCTCCAGGAAACACCATATATTTT
CDR3aa: CASSAPRQEASPGNTIYF

j_gene: TRBJ2-4
d_gene: NA
len: 12
abundance: once
v_gene: TRBV4-3
CDR3nt: TGCGCCAGCAGCCACCTTGGGGACATTCAGTACTTC
CDR3aa: CASSHLGDIQYF

j_gene: TRBJ1-2
d_gene: NA
len: 13
abundance: few
v_gene: TRBV28
CDR3nt: TGTGCCAGCAGAGGGACGGGGAGGTATGGCTACACCTTC
CDR3aa: CASRGTGRYGYTF

j_gene: TRBJ1-2
d_gene: NA
len: 13
abundance: few
v_gene: TRBV5-4
CDR3nt: TGTGCCAGCAGCTTGGGAGTGGTCTATGGCTACACCTTC
CDR3aa: CASSLGVVYGYTF

j_gene: TRBJ1-1
d_gene: NA
len: 14
abundance: NA
v_gene: TRBV15
CDR3nt: TGTGCCACCAGCCGGGCGACTACAAACACTGAAGCTTTCTTT
CDR3aa: CATSRATTNTEAFF

j_gene: TRBJ2-3
d_gene: NA
len: 15
abundance: NA
v_gene: TRBV6-4
CDR3nt: TGTGCCAGCAGTGCGGTGGGACCACTCATGGATACGCAGTATTTT
CDR3aa: CASSAVGPLMDTQYF

j_gene: TRBJ1-5
d_gene: NA
len: 15
abundance: NA
v_gene: TRBV19
CDR3nt: TGTGCCAGTAGTATGGAGGGGGGGCAAAATCAGCCCCAGCATTTT
CDR3aa: CASSMEGGQNQPQHF

j_gene: TRBJ1-2
d_gene: TRBD1
len: 15
abundance: few
v_gene: TRBV9
CDR3nt: TGTGCCAGCAGCGTAGGGGGACAGACGAACTATGGCTACACCTTC
CDR3aa: CASSVGGQTNYGYTF

j_gene: TRBJ2-1
d_gene: NA
len: 15
abundance: NA
v_gene: TRBV19
CDR3nt: TGTGCCAGTAGTATAAAGGGGTCCGCCTACAATGAGCAGTTCTTC
CDR3aa: CASSIKGSAYNEQFF

j_gene: TRBJ1-1
d_gene: NA
len: 15
abundance: NA
v_gene: TRBV28
CDR3nt: TGTGCCAGCAGTTTAAGTCGGGGGATGAACACTGAAGCTTTCTTT
CDR3aa: CASSLSRGMNTEAFF

j_gene: TRBJ2-7
d_gene: NA
len: 15
abundance: NA
v_gene: TRBV2
CDR3nt: TGTGCCAGCAGTGGTCCCTCTGCAGCTACGTACGAGCAGTACTTC
CDR3aa: CASSGPSAATYEQYF

j_gene: TRBJ1-3
d_gene: NA
len: 12
abundance: NA
v_gene: TRBV9
CDR3nt: TGTGCCAGCAGCGTAGCGGGAAACACCATATATTTT
CDR3aa: CASSVAGNTIYF

j_gene: TRBJ2-1
d_gene: NA
len: 16
abundance: NA
v_gene: TRBV5-1
CDR3nt: TGCGCCAGCAGCTTGGATCCTAGCGATGTCTACAATGAGCAGTTCTTC
CDR3aa: CASSLDPSDVYNEQFF

j_gene: TRBJ2-5
d_gene: TRBD2
len: 13
abundance: NA
v_gene: TRBV29-1
CDR3nt: TGCAGCGTTGAATCGATAGCGGGGGAGACCCAGTACTTC
CDR3aa: CSVESIAGETQYF

j_gene: TRBJ2-3
d_gene: TRBD1
len: 14
abundance: NA
v_gene: TRBV4-3
CDR3nt: TGCGCCAGCAACCGGGACAGGGTGTCAGATACGCAGTATTTT
CDR3aa: CASNRDRVSDTQYF

j_gene: TRBJ1-3
d_gene: NA
len: 11
abundance: NA
v_gene: TRBV6-1
CDR3nt: TGTGCCAGCACCGTGAGAAACACCATATATTTT
CDR3aa: CASTVRNTIYF

j_gene: TRBJ2-5
d_gene: NA
len: 15
abundance: NA
v_gene: TRBV5-1
CDR3nt: TGCGCCAGCAGCTCTCAGGGGAACCCCGAAGAGACCCAGTACTTC
CDR3aa: CASSSQGNPEETQYF

j_gene: TRBJ2-5
d_gene: TRBD2
len: 16
abundance: NA
v_gene: TRBV5-6
CDR3nt: TGTGCCAGCAGCTTGGTTAGCGGGGGGGCTCTGGAGACCCAGTACTTC
CDR3aa: CASSLVSGGALETQYF

j_gene: TRBJ1-2
d_gene: NA
len: 11
abundance: few
v_gene: TRBV29-1
CDR3nt: TGCAGCGTTATCGGCAGCTATGGCTACACCTTC
CDR3aa: CSVIGSYGYTF

j_gene: TRBJ1-1
d_gene: TRBD1
len: 12
abundance: few
v_gene: TRBV9
CDR3nt: TGTGCCAGCAGTAAGGGGGCAACTGAAGCTTTCTTT
CDR3aa: CASSKGATEAFF

j_gene: TRBJ1-1
d_gene: NA
len: 13
abundance: NA
v_gene: TRBV19
CDR3nt: TGTGCCAGTAGTGTTTTACAATTCACTGAAGCTTTCTTT
CDR3aa: CASSVLQFTEAFF

j_gene: TRBJ2-7
d_gene: NA
len: 13
abundance: NA
v_gene: TRBV27
CDR3nt: TGTGCCAGCAGTTCCCGGGACCCGTTAGGGCAGTACTTC
CDR3aa: CASSSRDPLGQYF

j_gene: TRBJ1-5
d_gene: NA
len: 16
abundance: once
v_gene: TRBV28
CDR3nt: TGTGCCAGCACGGCAGGTTTGGGGTTAAGCAATCAGCCCCAGCATTTT
CDR3aa: CASTAGLGLSNQPQHF

j_gene: TRBJ1-2
d_gene: NA
len: 13
abundance: medium-sized
v_gene: TRBV10-3
CDR3nt: TGTGCCATCAGTGAATCAGGGGTGCAGGGCTACACCTTC
CDR3aa: CAISESGVQGYTF

j_gene: TRBJ2-3
d_gene: TRBD2
len: 16
abundance: few
v_gene: TRBV5-1
CDR3nt: TGCGCCAGCAGTTCCGGACTAGCCTTACACACAGATACGCAGTATTTT
CDR3aa: CASSSGLALHTDTQYF

j_gene: TRBJ1-1
d_gene: TRBD1
len: 15
abundance: NA
v_gene: TRBV7-2
CDR3nt: TGTGCCAGCATCGCCCTAGGGGGCGGTAGCACTGAAGCTTTCTTT
CDR3aa: CASIALGGGSTEAFF

j_gene: TRBJ1-1
d_gene: NA
len: 13
abundance: NA
v_gene: TRBV11-3
CDR3nt: TGTGCCAGCAGCTTAGGCCCGGAGGCGAGGGCTTTCTTT
CDR3aa: CASSLGPEARAFF

j_gene: TRBJ1-5
d_gene: NA
len: 15
abundance: medium-sized
v_gene: TRBV27
CDR3nt: TGTGCCAGCAGTTTAGCCCTGTTTGGTAATCAGCCCCAGCATTTT
CDR3aa: CASSLALFGNQPQHF

j_gene: TRBJ1-1
d_gene: TRBD1
len: 15
abundance: NA
v_gene: TRBV5-1
CDR3nt: TGCGCCAGCAGCGTAACTCCGGGGACAGGGGTGGAAGCTTTCTTT
CDR3aa: CASSVTPGTGVEAFF

j_gene: TRBJ1-2
d_gene: TRBD1
len: 22
abundance: NA
v_gene: TRBV14
CDR3nt: TGTGCCAGCAGCCAAGGAGAGACAGAACACTCACCCGAACAGGTCTCAGGGGGGGGCTACACCTTC
CDR3aa: CASSQGETEHSPEQVSGGGYTF

j_gene: TRBJ1-2
d_gene: NA
len: 10
abundance: few
v_gene: TRBV20-1
CDR3nt: TGCAGTGCTACCGCGTATGGCTACACCTTC
CDR3aa: CSATAYGYTF

j_gene: TRBJ1-6
d_gene: TRBD1
len: 16
abundance: NA
v_gene: TRBV9
CDR3nt: TGTGCCAGCAGCCAGGGCGCCGGGACAGGGGATTCACCCCTCCACTTT
CDR3aa: CASSQGAGTGDSPLHF

j_gene: TRBJ2-3
d_gene: NA
len: 13
abundance: NA
v_gene: TRBV5-1
CDR3nt: TGCGCCAGCAGCTTGTATAGGGCGGATACGCAGTATTTT
CDR3aa: CASSLYRADTQYF

j_gene: TRBJ1-2
d_gene: TRBD1
len: 15
abundance: NA
v_gene: TRBV28
CDR3nt: TGTGCCAGCAGTCCACCTCGACAGGGATTTCATGGCTACACCTTC
CDR3aa: CASSPPRQGFHGYTF

j_gene: TRBJ2-7
d_gene: NA
len: 15
abundance: NA
v_gene: TRBV15
CDR3nt: TGTGCCACCAGCAGAGGTACAACCAGATTCTACGAGCAGTACTTC
CDR3aa: CATSRGTTRFYEQYF

j_gene: TRBJ1-6
d_gene: TRBD1
len: 15
abundance: few
v_gene: TRBV6-1
CDR3nt: TGTGCCAGCAGCACCGGGACAGGGGGCAATTCACCCCTCCACTTT
CDR3aa: CASSTGTGGNSPLHF